The 3 T cell receptor beta chains listed next were all sequenced from one sample in a study of Ad26.COV2.S vaccination and SARS-CoV-2 variants (dated by TCRdb to about 2021). The time point label on this specimen signifies: individuals recovered from natural SARS-CoV-2 infection. Library method: the immunoSEQ multiplex PCR assay. TCRdb re-hosts the immuneACCESS table, in-frame sequences only. Its copies lack some clones; in the studies checked, an unresolved V gene accounts for under half of them, and the cause for the rest is not known. This sample is represented by roughly 100,000 clones; around 80% of them were singletons. Of the sample, 17% falls within the top ten clones. Sequenced here: peripheral blood, sampled after recovery from COVID-19. The receptor source for this set is a human donor who had recovered from COVID-19.

The rearrangement uses TRBV29-1 and TRBJ1-1, with unresolved D. The CDR3 spans 11 residues. V was shortened by 4 bases and J by 8 bases, with 11 bases between the two germline ends. Germline CDR1 and CDR2: SQVTM and ANQGSEA. CDR3 nucleotide sequence: TGCAGCGTTGGCAGGTTTCCGGAAGCTTTCTTT. Protein: CSVGRFPEAFF.

This clone has only one observation. This sequence joins TRBV10-3 and TRBJ2-2; D uncertain. From germline, CDR1 is ENHRY and CDR2 SYGVKD. CDR3 size: 12 residues. Between the trimmed V and J ends, which lost 0 bases and 6 bases, there was a span of 2 bases. The CDR3 here is CAISESPGELFF. CDR3 bases: TGTGCCATCAGTGAGTCTCCCGGGGAGCTGTTTTTT.

The chain recombines TRBV5-6 with TRBJ1-4; 7 bases align to TRBD1. The CDR3 consists of 14 residues. Germline assignment: CDR1 SGHDT and CDR2 YYEEEE. Trimming took 4 bases from V and 7 from J; bases not matched to a gene: 7. For the CDR3, the DNA is TGTGCCAGCAGCCTGGGACAGATGGGTGAAAAACTGTTTTTT. This translates into CASSLGQMGEKLFF. Full variable domain (missing parts from reference TRBV5-6 and TRBJ1-4): DAGVTQSPTHLIKTRGQQVTLRCSPKSGHDTVSWYQQALGQGPQFIFQYYEEEERQRGNFPDRFSGHQFPNYSSELNVNALLLGDSALYLCASSLGQMGEKLFFGSGTQLSVL.